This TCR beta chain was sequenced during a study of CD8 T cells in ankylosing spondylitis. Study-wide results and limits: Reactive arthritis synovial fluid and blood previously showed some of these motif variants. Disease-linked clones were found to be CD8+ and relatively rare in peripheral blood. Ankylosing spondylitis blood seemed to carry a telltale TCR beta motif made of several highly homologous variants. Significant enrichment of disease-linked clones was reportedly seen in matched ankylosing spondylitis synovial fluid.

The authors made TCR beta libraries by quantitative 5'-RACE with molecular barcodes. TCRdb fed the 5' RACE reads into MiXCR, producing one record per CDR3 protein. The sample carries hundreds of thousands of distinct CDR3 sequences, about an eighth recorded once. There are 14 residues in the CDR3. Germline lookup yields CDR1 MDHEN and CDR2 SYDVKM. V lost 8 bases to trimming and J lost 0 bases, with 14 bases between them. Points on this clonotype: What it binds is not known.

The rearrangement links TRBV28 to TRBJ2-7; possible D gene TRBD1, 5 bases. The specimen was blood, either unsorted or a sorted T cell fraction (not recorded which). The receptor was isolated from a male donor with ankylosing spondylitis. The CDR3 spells CASRYRQFSYEQYF. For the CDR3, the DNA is TGTGCCAGCCGATATCGACAGTTCTCCTACGAGCAGTACTTC.